The 7 T cell receptor beta chains below all came from one sample that was sequenced in a study of identical twins. Each CDR3 protein is one row after TCRdb ran MiXCR on the 5' RACE reads. This table has 1,800,000 or so distinct CDR3 sequences, more than 30% appearing once. The sequenced sample was cord blood. Every receptor here comes from a newborn girl in good health.

The chain recombines TRBV11-1 with TRBJ2-3; 15 bases are shared with TRBD2. Germline loops: CDR1 SGHAT, CDR2 FQDESV (reference sequence). The CDR3 loop spans 18 amino acids. V lost 2 bases to trimming and J lost 5 bases; unmatched junction nucleotides: 8. This chain's CDR3 is CASSLYWTSGGAKDTQYF. DNA of the CDR3: TGTGCCAGCAGCTTATATTGGACTAGCGGGGGGGCCAAAGATACGCAGTATTTT.

This clonotype was observed a handful of times. The chain has TRBV20-1 and TRBJ1-2; a weak D match, TRBD1 (5 bases). The CDR3 covers 15 residues. Germline CDR1 is DFQATT and CDR2 is SNEGSKA (reference sequence). V was trimmed by 0 bases and J by 6 bases, leaving 17 bases between them. The CDR3 protein is CSAREGALVRNGYTF. The CDR3, as DNA: TGCAGTGCTAGAGAAGGGGCCCTTGTGCGGAATGGCTACACCTTC.

The V gene is TRBV4-2, the J gene TRBJ2-1, with TRBD2 matching over 8 bases. The length of the CDR3 is 17 residues. V trimming: 0 bases; J trimming: 9 bases; junction bases outside the gene matches: 13. CDR1 is LGHNA and CDR2 is YNFKEQ in the germline V gene. The CDR3 spells CASSQDRSGRAGCEQFF. The CDR3 DNA reads as TGTGCCAGCAGCCAAGATCGGTCCGGGAGGGCCGGTTGTGAGCAGTTCTTC.

V usage is TRBV4-1 and J usage is TRBJ1-2, with D possibly TRBD1 on 5 matching bases. Germline loops: CDR1 MGHRA, CDR2 YSYEKL. Trimming left V 1 base short and J 4 bases short, with 7 bases between. The CDR3 consists of 13 residues. DNA of the CDR3: TGCGCCAGCAGCCAAGTCAGGGTCTATGGCTACACCTTC. It yields the protein CASSQVRVYGYTF.

A few counts support this clonotype. This chain links TRBV5-1 with TRBJ2-4; D possibly corresponds to TRBD1 (6 bases). The CDR3 length is 14 residues. V was trimmed by 2 bases and J by 8 bases, leaving 14 bases between them. Germline CDR1 is SGHRS and CDR2 is YFSETQ. CDR3 sequence: CASSFSDRSHIQYF. Written as DNA, the CDR3 is TGCGCCAGCAGCTTTTCGGACAGAAGCCACATTCAGTACTTC. Based on the CDR3 plus reference TRBV5-1 and TRBJ2-4, the full variable domain is KAGVTQTPRYLIKTRGQQVTLSCSPISGHRSVSWYQQTPGQGLQFLFEYFSETQRNKGNFPGRFSGRQFSNSRSEMNVSTLELGDSALYLCASSFSDRSHIQYFGAGTRLSVL.

V usage is TRBV3-1 and J usage is TRBJ2-7, with D unresolved. Germline V CDR1 and CDR2: LGHDT, YNNKEL (reference sequence). Trimming left V 1 base short and J 3 bases short, with 10 bases between. The CDR3 loop spans 14 amino acids. CDR3 DNA sequence: TGTGCCAGCAGCCAAGGAAGGGCTATCTACGAGCAGTACTTC. Its protein product is CASSQGRAIYEQYF.

In the case of this clonotype: A much larger clone is a single base away; this may be a read error. The chain has TRBV9 and TRBJ1-2; 9 nucleotides agree with TRBD1. Per germline, CDR1 SGDLS and CDR2 YYNGEE. This CDR3 region has 14 residues. The CDR3 spells CASSERTGGYGCTF. The CDR3 nucleotides read TGTGCCAGCAGCGAGAGAACAGGGGGCTATGGCTGCACCTTC.